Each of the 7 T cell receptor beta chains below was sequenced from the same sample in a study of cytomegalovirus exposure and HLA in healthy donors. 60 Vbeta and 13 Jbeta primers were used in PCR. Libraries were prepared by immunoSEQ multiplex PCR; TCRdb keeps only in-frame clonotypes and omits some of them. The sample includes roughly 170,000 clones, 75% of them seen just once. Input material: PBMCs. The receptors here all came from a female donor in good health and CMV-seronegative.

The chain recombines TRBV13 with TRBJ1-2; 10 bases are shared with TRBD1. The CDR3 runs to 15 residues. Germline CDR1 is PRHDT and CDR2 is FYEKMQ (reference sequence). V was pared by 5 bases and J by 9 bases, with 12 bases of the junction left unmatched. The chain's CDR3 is CASSGQGTGELSYTF. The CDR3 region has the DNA TGTGCCAGCAGCGGGCAGGGGACAGGGGAATTGAGCTACACCTTC.

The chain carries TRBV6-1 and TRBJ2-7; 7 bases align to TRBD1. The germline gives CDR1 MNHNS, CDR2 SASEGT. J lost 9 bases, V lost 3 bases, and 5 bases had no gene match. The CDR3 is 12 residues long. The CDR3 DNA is TGTGCCAGCAGTGAGGACAGGCGGTCGCAGTACTTC. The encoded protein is CASSEDRRSQYF.

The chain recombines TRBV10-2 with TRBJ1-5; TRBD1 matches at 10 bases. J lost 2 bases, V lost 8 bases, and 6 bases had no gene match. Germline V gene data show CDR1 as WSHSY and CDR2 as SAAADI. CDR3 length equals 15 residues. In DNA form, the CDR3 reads TGCGCCAGCGGGCTCGGGACAGGGGGCAATCAGCCCCAGCATTTT. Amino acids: CASGLGTGGNQPQHF.

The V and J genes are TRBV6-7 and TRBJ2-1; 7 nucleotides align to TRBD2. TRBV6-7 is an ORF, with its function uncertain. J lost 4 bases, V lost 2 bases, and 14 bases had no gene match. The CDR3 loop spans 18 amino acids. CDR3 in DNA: TGTGCCAGCAGTTACCCCCGGTGGGGCGGGGGACCTTACAATGAGCAGTTCTTC. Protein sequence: CASSYPRWGGGPYNEQFF.

Here the CDR3 DNA reads TGTGCCAGCAGCCGAGTCTCCCTCACAGATACGCAGTATTTT. This sequence encodes CASSRVSLTDTQYF. The chain links TRBV7-9 to TRBJ2-3; D is unclear. The germline V gene encodes CDR1 SEHNR and CDR2 FQNEAQ (reference sequence). This CDR3 spans 14 amino acids. The V gene lost 5 bases and the J gene lost 2 bases, with 11 bases spanning the gap. Drawing the rest from reference TRBV7-9 and TRBJ2-3, the complete variable domain is DTGVSQNPRHKITKRGQNVTFRCDPISEHNRLYWYRQTLGQGPEFLTYFQNEAQLEKSRLLSDRFSAERPKGSFSTLEIQRTEQGDSAMYLCASSRVSLTDTQYFGPGTRLTVL.

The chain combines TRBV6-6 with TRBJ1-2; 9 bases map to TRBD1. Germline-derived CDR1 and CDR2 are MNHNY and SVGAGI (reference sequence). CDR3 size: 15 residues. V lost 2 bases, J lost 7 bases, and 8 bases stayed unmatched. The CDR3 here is CASSYGSGQGIGYTF. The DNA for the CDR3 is TGTGCCAGCAGTTACGGATCGGGACAGGGTATTGGCTACACCTTC.

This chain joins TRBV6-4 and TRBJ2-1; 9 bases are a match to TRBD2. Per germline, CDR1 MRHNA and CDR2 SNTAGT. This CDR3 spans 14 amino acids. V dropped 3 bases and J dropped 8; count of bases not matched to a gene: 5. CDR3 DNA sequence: TGTGCCAGCAGTGAGGGGCGGGAGGGAGATGAGCAGTTCTTC. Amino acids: CASSEGREGDEQFF.